This TCR beta chain emerged from a study of OX40 agonist ivuxolimab in advanced cancers. The study, taken as a whole, reports: In CD8+ T cells, expanded clones were on average more numerous than in CD4+.

The CDR3 extends over 15 amino acids. CDR1 LNHDA and CDR2 SQIVND come from the germline V gene (reference sequence). With V trimmed by 4 bases and J by 5 bases, 7 bases remained unmatched. Sequenced by immunoSEQ multiplex PCR; TCRdb stores in-frame clones only, minus some. The sample lists approximately 33,000 clones, roughly nine tenths seen once, with 26% in the top ten. A note on this clone: The target antigen is unknown.

The rearrangement links TRBV19 to TRBJ1-1; TRBD1 matches at 10 bases. The sample here was CD4+ or CD8+ T cells sorted from blood, taken in a trial of the OX40 agonist ivuxolimab. The receptor was isolated from an adult with an advanced solid tumor such as melanoma, head and neck, liver or kidney cancer. CDR3 bases: TGTGCCAGTAGTAGAAGGGACAGGGGCTTGACTGAAGCTTTCTTT. The encoded protein is CASSRRDRGLTEAFF.